Below, 14 T cell receptor beta chains from the same sample are listed, as sequenced in a study of shared clonotypes between healthy human individuals. Libraries were prepared by immunoSEQ multiplex PCR; TCRdb keeps only in-frame clonotypes and omits some of them. This sample has roughly 680,000 clones, with around 77% found just once. The sample consisted of memory CD4+ T cells sorted from blood. The subset denotes: CD45RA-negative fraction. The source is a woman aged 25 to 45 in good health.

The chain employs TRBV28 and TRBJ2-1; D ambiguous. The V gene lost 1 base and the J gene lost 8 bases, with 6 bases spanning the gap. CDR3 length: 12 residues. The germline V gene has CDR1 MDHEN and CDR2 SYDVKM. In DNA, the CDR3 is TGTGCCAGCAGTTTATCCCCGGATGAGCAGTTCTTC. It yields the protein CASSLSPDEQFF.

V and J are TRBV11-2 and TRBJ2-5, with no clear D. The CDR3 totals 17 residues. Per germline, CDR1 SGHAT and CDR2 FQNNGV. Trimming removed 1 base at V and 2 bases at J, with 17 bases between. The DNA for the CDR3 is TGTGCCAGCAGCTTAGCCCGCCCTAGTCTTTCGCAAGAGACCCAGTACTTC. Residues: CASSLARPSLSQETQYF. Together with reference TRBV11-2 and TRBJ2-5, the CDR3 gives the full variable domain: EAGVAQSPRYKIIEKRQSVAFWCNPISGHATLYWYQQILGQGPKLLIQFQNNGVVDDSQLPKDRFSAERLKGVDSTLKIQPAKLEDSAVYLCASSLARPSLSQETQYFGPGTRLLVL.

The chain joins TRBV18 to TRBJ1-3, with D unresolved. The germline V gene encodes CDR1 KGHSH and CDR2 LQKENI. The CDR3 covers 15 residues. Trimming left V 3 bases short and J 0 bases short, with 9 bases between. CDR3 coding DNA: TGTGCCAGCTCACCGGACGGCCTCTCTGGAAACACCATATATTTT. Protein: CASSPDGLSGNTIYF.

This chain links TRBV12-5 with TRBJ2-3; D remains unclear. Germline V gene data show CDR1 as LGHNT and CDR2 as FRNRAP. This CDR3 spans 16 amino acids. V was pared by 4 bases and J by 0 bases, with 14 bases between. The CDR3, as DNA: TGTGCTAGTGGTTCCGGAACAGAGTCTAGCACAGATACGCAGTATTTT. It yields the protein CASGSGTESSTDTQYF.

The rearrangement joins TRBV19 to TRBJ1-2; D not certain. V dropped 6 bases and J dropped 8 bases, with 19 bases sitting between them. This CDR3 is 14 amino acids long. CDR1 is LNHDA, CDR2 SQIVND, per germline (reference sequence). The chain's CDR3 is CASSDQSGLRGYTF. CDR3 in DNA: TGTGCCAGTAGCGATCAGTCGGGCTTGAGAGGCTACACCTTC.

The V gene is TRBV19, the J gene TRBJ1-1; D remains unclear. Germline CDR1 is LNHDA and CDR2 is SQIVND (reference sequence). Trimming removed 4 bases at V and 7 bases at J, with 16 bases between. The CDR3 totals 14 residues. The chain's CDR3 is CASSNRAAGVEAFF. CDR3 in DNA: TGTGCCAGTAGTAATCGGGCCGCCGGAGTTGAAGCTTTCTTT.

This clone showed up just a few times. J is TRBJ2-2 and V is TRBV9; TRBD2 matches at 9 bases. This CDR3 contains 16 residues. After removal of 0 bases from V and 9 bases from J, the junction contained 9 bases not matched to a gene. Looked up from germline, CDR1 is SGDLS and CDR2 is YYNGEE. The DNA for the CDR3 is TGTGCCAGCAGCGTAGCTGGGGCGGGAGGGCACCGGGAGCTGTTTTTT. Translating gives CASSVAGAGGHRELFF.

V is TRBV4-1 and J is TRBJ2-5; 8 nucleotides match TRBD2. This CDR3 has 12 residues. CDR1 is MGHRA and CDR2 is YSYEKL in the germline V gene. The CDR3 here is CGRAGGAETQYF. Here the CDR3 DNA reads TGCGGCCGGGCGGGAGGTGCTGAGACCCAGTACTTC.

This clone was seen just once. V usage is TRBV27 and J usage is TRBJ2-3; TRBD2 agrees at 8 bases. CDR3 size: 15 residues. CDR1 is MNHEY, CDR2 SMNVEV, per germline (reference sequence). V dropped 5 bases and J dropped 3; count of bases not matched to a gene: 7. CDR3: CASSPIAGRTDTQYF. CDR3 bases: TGTGCCAGCAGTCCTATAGCGGGAAGGACAGATACGCAGTATTTT.

The gene calls are TRBV4-1 and TRBJ2-7, with D possibly matching TRBD1 (6 bases). The CDR3 spans 16 residues. V was clipped by 3 bases and J by 1 base, with 16 bases between them. Germline CDR1 reads MGHRA; CDR2 reads YSYEKL. The CDR3 sequence: CASSQGLGTQSYEQYF. CDR3 DNA: TGCGCCAGCAGCCAGGGCCTCGGGACACAATCCTACGAGCAGTACTTC.

There are a few counts of this clone. The V call is TRBV18, the J call TRBJ2-7, with D tentatively TRBD1 (6 bases). CDR3 size: 13 residues. Germline values: CDR1 KGHSH, CDR2 LQKENI. V was shortened by 8 bases and J by 3 bases, with 14 bases between the two germline ends. The CDR3 loop reads CASARDTSYEQYF. The CDR3 bases are TGTGCCAGCGCCAGGGACACTAGCTACGAGCAGTACTTC.

CDR3 in DNA: TGTGCCAGCAGCTTAGACGCGGGAAACTATGGCTACACCTTC. It yields the protein CASSLDAGNYGYTF. The chain recombines TRBV11-2 with TRBJ1-2; no clear D gene. Per germline, CDR1 SGHAT and CDR2 FQNNGV. There are 14 residues in the CDR3. Trimming removed 0 bases at V and 2 bases at J, with 7 bases between. Based on the CDR3 plus reference TRBV11-2 and TRBJ1-2, the full variable domain is EAGVAQSPRYKIIEKRQSVAFWCNPISGHATLYWYQQILGQGPKLLIQFQNNGVVDDSQLPKDRFSAERLKGVDSTLKIQPAKLEDSAVYLCASSLDAGNYGYTFGSGTRLTVV.

Worth noting for this clone: The sample has other DNA sequences that encode this CDR3 too. This chain uses TRBV4-1 with TRBJ2-1; unclear D gene. V was shortened by 0 bases and J by 0 bases, with 9 bases between the two germline ends. The germline gives CDR1 MGHRA, CDR2 YSYEKL. CDR3 length: 16 residues. CDR3 protein: CASSQDRASSYNEQFF. CDR3 coding DNA: TGCGCCAGCAGCCAAGATCGGGCCAGCTCCTACAATGAGCAGTTCTTC.

CDR3 nucleotide sequence: TGTGCCAGCAGTTTTCGGATTCTCACCCTAAGGTCGGGCACTGAAGCTTTCTTT. Its translation is CASSFRILTLRSGTEAFF. The chain has TRBV28 and TRBJ1-1, with D unresolved. The V gene lost 3 bases and the J gene lost 4 bases, with 24 bases spanning the gap. Germline CDR1 MDHEN, CDR2 SYDVKM. The CDR3 covers 18 residues.